This T cell receptor (beta chain) was retrieved from a study of cytomegalovirus exposure and HLA in healthy donors. 13 Jbeta primers and 60 Vbeta primers were used for the PCR. Generated by immunoSEQ multiplex PCR, the TCRdb table keeps only in-frame clones and is missing some. The sample holds 55,000 to 80,000 clones, roughly 70% seen once. This CDR3 contains 16 residues. Findings and limits, study-wide: Researchers catalogued roughly 150 TCR beta chains as cytomegalovirus-associated. Segments of the TCR beta V type were, in most cases, productive about 87% or about 30% of the time in an earlier analysis. A later look showed TCR association rates differing by HLA locus, highest for DRB1 and lowest for HLA-C. Later analysis associated a missense DCLRE1C variant with TCR beta V- and J-gene trimming.

Remarks on this clone: The antigen is unknown.

The sequenced sample consisted of PBMCs. This chain links TRBV21-1 with TRBJ2-7; the D call in the table, TRBD1, was not verified against the DNA. TRBV21-1 is designated a pseudogene. This clonotype was obtained from a man between 70 and 80 years old in good health and CMV-seronegative. CDR3 in DNA: TGTGCCAGCAGCAAAGGGACAGGTCTCCCCAATGGGGAGCAGTACTTC. Translation: CASSKGTGLPNGEQYF.